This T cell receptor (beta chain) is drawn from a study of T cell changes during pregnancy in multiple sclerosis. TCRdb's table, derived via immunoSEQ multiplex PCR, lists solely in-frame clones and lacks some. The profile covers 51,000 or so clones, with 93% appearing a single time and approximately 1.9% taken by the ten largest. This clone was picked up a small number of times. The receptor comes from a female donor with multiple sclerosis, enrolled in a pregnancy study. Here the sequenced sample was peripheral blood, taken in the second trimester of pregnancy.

The CDR3 DNA reads as TGTGCCAGTAGTATAGCGGCGGGGGGGCCTGGTGGCTACACCTTC. Translating gives CASSIAAGGPGGYTF. The rearrangement uses TRBV19 and TRBJ1-2, with TRBD1 as a possible D gene (6 bases). Germline CDR1 and CDR2: LNHDA and SQIVND (reference sequence). Trimming took off 1 base at V and 7 bases at J, with 16 bases between the two ends. The CDR3 sequence is 15 residues long.